This TCR beta chain came from a study of cytomegalovirus exposure and HLA in healthy donors. Findings of the study overall: Most TCR sequences proved rare, with some public TCRs found in many donors. Associated with cytomegalovirus, according to the listing, were around 160 TCR beta chains. As confirmed in vitro, a few CMV-associated chains were specific for CMV antigens. Cytomegalovirus status, reportedly, was diagnosed with high specificity and sensitivity by the classifier.

TCRdb's table, derived via immunoSEQ multiplex PCR, lists solely in-frame clones and lacks some. The sample yields approximately 150,000 clones, 85% to 90% seen once. Comments on this clone: Its antigen is as yet unknown.

The source is a man between 18 and 29 years old in good health and CMV-seropositive. Source material: PBMCs.

The chain's CDR3 is CASSLVQGKGGYTF. The CDR3 DNA is TGTGCCAGCAGCTTGGTACAGGGGAAGGGTGGCTACACCTTC. The chain has TRBV5-6 and TRBJ1-2, with TRBD1 matching 7 bases. Trimming cost V 0 bases and J 7 bases; bases outside gene matches: 6. Germline lookup yields CDR1 SGHDT and CDR2 YYEEEE. The length of the CDR3 is 14 residues.